The entry that follows covers one TCR beta chain sequence. Its antigen is not identified. This CDR3 region has 13 residues. V was shortened by 5 bases and J by 5 bases, with 13 bases between the two germline ends. Germline CDR1 and CDR2: ENHRY and SYGVKD. Time point in this sample: newly diagnosed GD, antithyroid drugs for less than 3 months. Generation of the TCR library employed RNA extracted from PBMCs. Arm-PCR with iRepertoire HTBI primers amplified the CDR3 regions for these TCR beta libraries. TCRdb re-derived calls from the multiplex PCR reads in MiXCR, one entry per CDR3 protein. The repertoire holds around 250,000 distinct CDR3 sequences, with 20% as singletons. The sample comes from a study of regulatory T cells in long-lasting Graves disease. Overall study findings and caveats: Accuracy could have been hurt by small sample size.

The rearrangement joins TRBV10-3 to TRBJ2-7; D uncertain. The source of this sequence is a female donor with Graves disease. The input for sequencing was peripheral blood mononuclear cells (PBMCs), taken at new diagnosis, from a patient treated with antithyroid drugs. The DNA for the CDR3 is TGTGCCATCAGTCCCAGGAATACGAACGAGCAGTACTTC. This sequence encodes CAISPRNTNEQYF.